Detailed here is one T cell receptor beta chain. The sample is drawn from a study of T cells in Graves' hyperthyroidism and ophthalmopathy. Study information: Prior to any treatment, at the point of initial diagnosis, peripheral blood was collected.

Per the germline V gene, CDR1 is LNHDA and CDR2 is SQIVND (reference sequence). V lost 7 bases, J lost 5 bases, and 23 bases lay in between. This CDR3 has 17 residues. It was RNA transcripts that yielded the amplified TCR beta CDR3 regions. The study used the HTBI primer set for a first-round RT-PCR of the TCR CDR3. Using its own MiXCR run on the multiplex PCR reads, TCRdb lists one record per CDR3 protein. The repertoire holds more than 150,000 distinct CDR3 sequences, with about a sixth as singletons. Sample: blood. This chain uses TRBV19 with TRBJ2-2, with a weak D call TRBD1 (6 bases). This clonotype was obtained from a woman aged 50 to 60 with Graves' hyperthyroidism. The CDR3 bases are TGTGCCAGTACCCCCATCGTAGACAGGACGGAAACCGGGGAGCTGTTTTTT. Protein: CASTPIVDRTETGELFF.